What follows are 5 T cell receptor beta chains derived from one specimen sequenced in a study of cytomegalovirus exposure and HLA in healthy donors. PCR employed 60 Vbeta and 13 Jbeta primers. TCRdb's table, derived via immunoSEQ multiplex PCR, lists solely in-frame clones and lacks some. The table records approximately 130,000 clones, about three quarters of them present only once. The sequenced sample was PBMCs. These receptors were taken from a female donor in good health and CMV-seropositive.

J is TRBJ2-7 and V is TRBV28; maybe TRBD2 (6 bases). This CDR3 comprises 12 residues. CDR1 is MDHEN and CDR2 is SYDVKM in the germline V gene. V lost 8 bases and J lost 3, with 11 bases in between. The CDR3 sequence: CASDTGSYEQYF. The CDR3 bases are TGTGCCAGCGATACCGGGAGCTACGAGCAGTACTTC. The whole variable domain, filled in from reference TRBV28 and TRBJ2-7, reads DVKVTQSSRYLVKRTGEKVFLECVQDMDHENMFWYRQDPGLGLRLIYFSYDVKMKEKGDIPEGYSVSREKKERFSLILESASTNQTSMYLCASDTGSYEQYFGPGTRLTVT.

The genes are TRBV2 and TRBJ2-5; TRBD2 matches 10 bases. Germline trimming cut 5 bases from V and 5 bases from J; bases unmatched to any gene: 2. The CDR3 length is 13 residues. Germline assignment: CDR1 SNHLY and CDR2 FYNNEI. CDR3 in DNA: TGTGCCAGCAGTCTTAGCGGGGGGGAGACCCAGTACTTC. It translates to CASSLSGGETQYF.

The V gene is TRBV5-6, the J gene TRBJ2-1; no definite D call. This CDR3 has 14 residues. Germline CDR1 SGHDT, CDR2 YYEEEE. Trimming pared 0 bases from V and 7 bases from J, leaving 11 bases between. CDR3 in amino acids: CASSLGVIRNEQFF. The CDR3 DNA sequence: TGTGCCAGCAGCTTGGGTGTTATTAGAAATGAGCAGTTCTTC.

The V gene is TRBV29-1, the J gene TRBJ2-3; possibly TRBD1 for D (6 bases). The germline CDR1 and CDR2 sequences are SQVTM and ANQGSEA. V was cut by 6 bases and J by 0 bases, with 13 bases left in between. This CDR3 region has 14 residues. The CDR3 bases are TGCAGCGTCCCCGGGACAACCAGCACAGATACGCAGTATTTT. It encodes CSVPGTTSTDTQYF.

The genes are TRBV5-8 and TRBJ1-2; D is uncertain. The CDR3 covers 13 residues. The V and J ends lost 8 bases and 3 bases respectively, with 14 bases between them. Germline V gene data show CDR1 as SGHTS and CDR2 as YDEGEE. CDR3 DNA sequence: TGTGCCAGAACCCCGACACCCTACTATGGCTACACCTTC. This codes for CARTPTPYYGYTF.